This TCR beta chain was documented in a study of graft-versus-host responses after intestinal transplantation. This table comes from immunoSEQ multiplex PCR, and its TCRdb copy is limited to in-frame clones, with some not included. Among about 43,000 clones listed, about 95% were seen once. The germline V gene encodes CDR1 MDHEN and CDR2 SYDVKM. After removal of 7 bases from V and 3 bases from J, the junction contained 10 bases not matched to a gene. The CDR3 covers 16 residues. The chain uses TRBV28 and TRBJ1-5; 9 bases line up with TRBD1. Specimen: PBMCs, collected 330 to 350 days after intestinal transplant. This receptor was taken from a human patient who received an intestinal transplant, so some T cells may come from the graft donor. The CDR3 is CASKASGQGTNQPQHF. For the CDR3, the DNA is TGTGCCAGCAAGGCTTCAGGACAGGGGACCAATCAGCCCCAGCATTTT. Complete variable domain (other parts from reference TRBV28 and TRBJ1-5): DVKVTQSSRYLVKRTGEKVFLECVQDMDHENMFWYRQDPGLGLRLIYFSYDVKMKEKGDIPEGYSVSREKKERFSLILESASTNQTSMYLCASKASGQGTNQPQHFGDGTRLSIL.